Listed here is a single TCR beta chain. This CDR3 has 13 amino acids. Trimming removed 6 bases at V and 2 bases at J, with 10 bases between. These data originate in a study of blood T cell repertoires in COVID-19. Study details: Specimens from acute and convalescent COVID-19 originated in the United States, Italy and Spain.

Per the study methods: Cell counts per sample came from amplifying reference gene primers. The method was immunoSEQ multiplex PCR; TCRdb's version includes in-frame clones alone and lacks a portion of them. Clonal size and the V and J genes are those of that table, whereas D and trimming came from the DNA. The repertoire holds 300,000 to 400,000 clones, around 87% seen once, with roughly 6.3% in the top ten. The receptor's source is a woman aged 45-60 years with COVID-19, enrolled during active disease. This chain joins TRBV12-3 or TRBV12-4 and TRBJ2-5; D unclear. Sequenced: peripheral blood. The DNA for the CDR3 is TGTGCCAGCAGCCATGCGAAGCAAGAGACCCAGTACTTC. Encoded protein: CASSHAKQETQYF.